This T cell receptor (beta chain) was observed in a study of CD8 T cells in ankylosing spondylitis. Whole-study findings and limits: Seemingly distinctive of ankylosing spondylitis blood was a TCR beta motif formed by eight highly homologous variants. Significant enrichment of disease-linked clones was reported in matched ankylosing spondylitis synovial fluid.

In TCRdb, the 5' RACE reads were re-called with MiXCR into one record per CDR3 protein. This sample carries roughly 370,000 distinct CDR3 sequences, 20% to 25% of them seen once, and the ten largest clones take about 15%. In this sample, this clonotype turned up a few times. Antigen: not known. Deletions cut 8 bases from V and 0 bases from J, with 14 bases between. CDR3 length: 15 amino acids. Germline assignment: CDR1 MNHNS and CDR2 SASEGT. The specimen was blood, either unsorted or a sorted T cell fraction (not recorded which). The rearrangement joins TRBV6-1 to TRBJ1-3; the D is unclear. This TCR derives from a male donor with ankylosing spondylitis. The CDR3 DNA sequence: TGTGCCAGCGGGGAGCACAAGTTCTCTGGAAACACCATATATTTT. Translating it yields CASGEHKFSGNTIYF.